Listed below are T cell receptor beta chains from one sample, sequenced in a study of blood T cell repertoires in COVID-19. Profiled with immunoSEQ multiplex PCR; TCRdb holds only in-frame clones, not every one. The data hold approximately 200,000 clones, with roughly 89% observed a single time. Sequencing used PBMCs or T cells enriched from blood (not recorded which). These receptors were taken from a woman aged 40-49 years with acute COVID-19. CDR3s leave out the opening cysteine and the closing phenylalanine or tryptophan. Clone size appears in some rows only: once, few, many, or a class for an expanded clone.

>TRBJ2-7|TRBV5-1|.
ASSLARGGAYEQY
>TRBJ2-7|TRBV27|.
ASRASASYEQY
>TRBJ2-7|TRBV12-3/TRBV12-4|.
ASGLAGGYEQY
>TRBJ2-3|TRBV6-5|.
ASRKGAAGTDTQY
>TRBJ1-1|TRBV30|.
AWGTGRTEAF
>TRBJ2-1|TRBV7-3|.
ASSSSGGSYNEQF
>TRBJ2-1|TRBV29-1|.
SVEDHREGPYNEQF
>TRBJ2-1|TRBV5-1|.
ASSLSIGSSYNEQF
>TRBJ2-1|TRBV13|once
ASSLGPQGNNEQF
>TRBJ2-3|TRBV19|.
ASSLRATGGTDTQY
>TRBJ1-5|TRBV13|.
ASSRRTGGAYSNQPQH
>TRBJ2-7|TRBV7-2|.
ASSLASGGLEQY
>TRBJ1-2|TRBV9|.
ASSGAGPYGYT
>TRBJ1-2|TRBV2|.
ASSVGRGYGYT
>TRBJ1-5|TRBV6-2/TRBV6-3|.
ASSYPTQGSNQPQH
>TRBJ2-7|TRBV6-6|.
ASSYEVGEQY
>TRBJ1-1|TRBV2|.
ASSYRENTEAF
>TRBJ2-7|TRBV6-5|.
ASSYSRGVYEQY
>TRBJ1-1|TRBV12-3/TRBV12-4|.
ASIGDDGGEAF
>TRBJ1-2|TRBV4-1|.
ASSQGSGGREVHGYT
>TRBJ2-3|TRBV5-1|.
ASSPTSGRDKRDTQY
>TRBJ2-1|TRBV2|.
ASSEPQEAGAVNEQF